The text below deals with one T cell receptor (beta chain). The sample originates from a study of blood T cell repertoires in COVID-19. This CDR3 region has 14 residues. V shed 5 bases and J 3 bases; nucleotides not matched to a gene: 7. CDR1 MNHEY and CDR2 SVGAGI come from the germline V gene. Measured with immunoSEQ multiplex PCR; TCRdb has only the in-frame clones, and not every one. The sample carries 400,000 to 450,000 clones, around 91% recorded once. The chain links TRBV6-5 to TRBJ2-7; 7 nucleotides match TRBD1. Source material: PBMCs or T cells enriched from blood (not recorded which). This receptor was identified in a man aged 18 to 29 who had recovered from COVID-19. For the CDR3, the DNA is TGTGCCAGCAGTAAGCCGGGACAGAACTACGAGCAGTACTTC. Protein product: CASSKPGQNYEQYF.